Following are 20 T cell receptor beta chains from one sample sequenced in a study of tumor and adjacent non-tumor tissue in lung cancer. A modified ARM-PCR protocol with three rounds of nested PCR amplified TCRbeta. Via MiXCR, TCRdb re-called the multiplex PCR reads, giving one row per CDR3 protein. The profile shows approximately 110,000 distinct CDR3 sequences, 60% to 70% of them singletons. No cell sorting was done before RNA was extracted from the tissue. Distant lung tissue was collected more than 3 cm away from the tumor edge. The sample consisted of distant non-tumor lung tissue. Receptor source: a man in his sixties with non-small cell lung cancer.

About this clonotype: No conserved phenylalanine or tryptophan ends this CDR3, so it is likely a read error. The chain carries TRBV29-1 and TRBJ2-3, with 11 bases that match TRBD2. The CDR3 runs 15 residues. CDR1 is SQVTM, CDR2 ANQGSEA, per germline. Here the CDR3 DNA reads TGCAGTGTTGAGCCTAGCGGGGGGCCGACAGATATGCAGTATTTA. Protein: CSVEPSGGPTDMQYL.

With respect to this clonotype: At one end, the junction sequence differs from germline, possibly due to a read error. The chain couples TRBV24-1 to TRBJ2-1; 12 bases agree with TRBD2. Per germline, CDR1 KGHDR and CDR2 SFDVKD. This CDR3 comprises 15 residues. The chain's CDR3 is CTTNEQTSGSDEQFF. For the CDR3, the DNA is TGTACCACCAATGAACAGACTAGCGGGAGCGATGAGCAGTTCTTC.

This clonotype has a handful of counts. This could be a read error, since a much larger clone is one nucleotide away. V usage is TRBV6-5 and J usage is TRBJ2-3; the D is unclear. Looked up from germline, CDR1 is MNHEY and CDR2 is SVGAGI. There are 11 residues in the CDR3. The CDR3 sequence: CVSSYLDTQYF. CDR3 nucleotides: TGTGTCAGCAGTTACTTAGATACGCAGTATTTT.

The V gene is TRBV6-1, the J gene TRBJ1-1, with D maybe TRBD1 (5 bases). This CDR3 comprises 14 residues. V was shortened by 7 bases and J by 4 bases, with 16 bases between the two germline ends. CDR1 and CDR2 (germline): MNHNS, SASEGT. CDR3 in amino acids: CASINWGGGTEAFF. The DNA of the CDR3 is TGTGCCAGCATTAACTGGGGCGGAGGCACTGAAGCTTTCTTT.

A word on this clonotype: Because it lacks the conserved phenylalanine or tryptophan at the end, this CDR3 is likely a read error. The limits of the CDR3 on the DNA are not certain, so only TCRdb's listed CDR3 is given. This chain links TRBV10-3 with TRBJ2-7; TRBD1, the table's D call, was not compared with the DNA. With termini counted, the CDR3 has 14 amino acids. CDR1 is ENHRY and CDR2 is SYGVKD in the germline V gene. CDR3 loop: CAISSQGGESEQCI.

Notes on this clonotype: Since a much larger clone is just one base distant, this may be a read error. This rearrangement joins TRBV6-5 to TRBJ2-7, with a tentative D call TRBD1 (6 bases). CDR1 is MNHEY and CDR2 is SVGAGI in the germline V gene. The CDR3 totals 15 residues. For the CDR3, the DNA is TGTGCCGGCAGTTACTCAGCCCAGGGGCCCTACGAGCAGTACTTC. It yields the protein CAGSYSAQGPYEQYF.

On this clonotype: This may stem from a read error, because a much larger clone lies one nucleotide away. This sequence joins TRBV29-1 and TRBJ2-7; D possibly uses TRBD1 or TRBD2 (5 bases each). V lost 7 bases and J 7 bases, leaving 17 bases between the germline ends. The V gene's germline CDR1 is SQVTM and CDR2 ANQGSEA. This CDR3 contains 12 residues. CDR3 nucleotide sequence: TGCAGCGCCCTAATGGGGACGGAGGAGCAGTACTTC. It encodes CSALMGTEEQYF.

This clonotype was found many times. The chain has TRBV6-6 and TRBJ2-1; TRBD2 matches 14 bases. V trimming: 6 bases; J trimming: 1 base; junction bases outside the gene matches: 2. Germline assignment: CDR1 MNHNY and CDR2 SVGAGI (reference sequence). CDR3 length equals 16 residues. The CDR3 protein is CASRGTSGSSYNEQFF. CDR3 coding DNA: TGTGCCAGCAGGGGGACTAGCGGGAGTTCCTACAATGAGCAGTTCTTC.

In the case of this clonotype: A read error may produce the germline difference seen at one junction end. This rearrangement joins TRBV4-1 to TRBJ1-1; no firm D call. Germline values: CDR1 MGHRA, CDR2 YSYEKL. The CDR3 has 13 residues. CDR3 nucleotides: TGCGCCAGCAGGGAGGCCATGAACACTGAGGCTTCCTTT. Its translation is CASREAMNTEASF.

The chain uses TRBV2 and TRBJ2-3, with TRBD2 matching 8 bases. The CDR3 covers 16 residues. CDR1 and CDR2 (germline): SNHLY, FYNNEI. V lost 4 bases and J lost 1; bases outside the gene matches: 7. The CDR3 bases are TGTGCCAGCAGTGCCCGGAGTAGCGGGGGCACAGATACGCAGTATTTT. Translation gives CASSARSSGGTDTQYF.

On this clonotype: A clone one base away is much larger, so this may be a read error. V and J are TRBV29-1 and TRBJ1-1; tentative D call: TRBD1 (5 bases). This CDR3 contains 14 residues. The germline V gene has CDR1 SQVTM and CDR2 ANQGSEA. The V gene lost 2 bases and the J gene lost 4 bases, with 14 bases spanning the gap. The CDR3, as DNA: TGCAGCGTTGAATGGGGGAGGGTTACCACTGAAGCTTTCTTT. Its translation: CSVEWGRVTTEAFF. Using reference TRBV29-1 and TRBJ1-1 for the parts outside the CDR3, the full variable domain is SAVISQKPSRDICQRGTSLTIQCQVDSQVTMMFWYRQQPGQSLTLIATANQGSEATYESGFVIDKFPISRPNLTFSTLTVSNMSPEDSSIYLCSVEWGRVTTEAFFGQGTRLTVV.

The chain is built from TRBV6-5 and TRBJ2-5, with a weak D call TRBD2 (5 bases). CDR3 length: 12 amino acids. Trimming pared 6 bases from V and 14 bases from J, leaving 19 bases between. The germline gives CDR1 MNHEY, CDR2 SVGAGI. The DNA for the CDR3 is TGTGCCAGCAGCCGTCCAAGGGAGACTCATTACTTC. It encodes CASSRPRETHYF.

The chain combines TRBV6-2 or TRBV6-3 with TRBJ1-6, with unresolved D. CDR3 length equals 12 residues. CDR1 and CDR2 (germline): MNHEY, SVGEGT. With 6 bases removed from V and 7 bases from J, the gap between germline ends came to 7 bases. CDR3 nucleotide sequence: TGTGCCAGCAGATACAGAAATTCACCCCTCCACTTT. Amino acids: CASRYRNSPLHF.

This clonotype is deemed medium-sized. The chain combines TRBV11-3 with TRBJ2-3; a weak D match, TRBD2 (5 bases). V was cut by 3 bases and J by 4 bases, with 14 bases left in between. This CDR3 has 15 residues. CDR1 and CDR2 (germline): SGHNT, YENEEA. Here the CDR3 reads CASSFVGGLADTQYF. For the CDR3, the DNA is TGTGCCAGCAGCTTCGTTGGCGGGCTCGCAGATACGCAGTATTTT.

The gene calls are TRBV4-2 and TRBJ2-3, with 9 positions matching TRBD2. In germline, CDR1 is LGHNA, CDR2 YNFKEQ. This CDR3 contains 15 residues. This chain's CDR3 is CVGSQVAGDTDTQYF. Written as DNA, the CDR3 is TGTGTCGGCAGCCAAGTAGCGGGAGATACAGATACGCAGTATTTT.

The table lists this clonotype with a few counts. One end of the junction fails to match germline, which may point to a read error. This chain uses TRBV20-1 with TRBJ2-3, with D perhaps matching TRBD1 (5 bases). The V gene's germline CDR1 is DFQATT and CDR2 SNEGSKA (reference sequence). The CDR3 is made up of 13 amino acids. DNA of the CDR3: TGCAGTGCTGGAGATCTGACAGTAGATACGCAGTATTTT. Translation gives CSAGDLTVDTQYF.

Note on this clonotype: The germline gene is not matched at one end of the junction; a read error may be the cause. The chain has TRBV12-3 or TRBV12-4 and TRBJ2-7, with 8 bases identical to TRBD2. This CDR3 comprises 15 residues. This CDR3 reads CASSMSGTRPSEQYF. The DNA of the CDR3 is TGTGCGAGCAGTATGTCCGGGACTAGACCGTCCGAGCAGTACTTC.

The chain is built from TRBV5-1 and TRBJ2-3, with TRBD1 matching 12 bases. The CDR3 contains 17 residues. The V segment lost 3 bases and the J segment 0 bases; nucleotides outside the gene matches: 5. Germline V lookup: CDR1 SGHRS, CDR2 YFSETQ. CDR3 sequence reads: CASSSSGTGGSTDTQYF. CDR3 nucleotides: TGCGCCAGCAGCTCATCCGGGACAGGGGGCAGCACAGATACGCAGTATTTT.

This clonotype occurred many times. The chain uses TRBV12-3 or TRBV12-4 and TRBJ2-2; 10 bases align to TRBD1. V gave up 6 bases and J gave up 4 bases; unmatched junction bases: 5. CDR3 length equals 15 residues. CDR3 nucleotides: TGTGCCAGCAGACTAAGGACAGGGGGCACCGGGGAGCTGTTTTTT. This gives the protein CASRLRTGGTGELFF.

This clonotype has ten or more counts. This sequence joins TRBV10-3 and TRBJ1-5; D is undetermined. There are 13 residues in the CDR3. Trimming left V 5 bases short and J 5 bases short, with 10 bases between. The germline V gene encodes CDR1 ENHRY and CDR2 SYGVKD. In nucleotides, the CDR3 is TGTGCCATCAGTCGCGGGAAGGATCAGCCCCAGCATTTT. Its protein product is CAISRGKDQPQHF.